This T cell receptor beta chain was captured in a study of T-cell reconstitution after alpha-beta-depleted transplantation in children. Whole-study findings and limits: Alpha-beta T cells about two months after transplant reportedly derived from several hundred expanded graft clones. From newly produced T cells came most of the T-cell counts and diversity one year after transplant. Recipient T cells and thymic progenitors that survived were the source of the high TCRbeta diversity seen at day 60 in some patients.

TCRbeta library construction was performed incorporating unique molecular identifiers. MiXCR, run by TCRdb on the PCR reads, gives a single entry per CDR3 protein. The sample lists 250,000 to 400,000 distinct CDR3 sequences, around 20% occurring once. The CDR3 has 16 residues. V lost 4 bases to trimming and J lost 1 base; unmatched junction nucleotides: 10. Germline CDR1 DFQATT, CDR2 SNEGSKA (reference sequence). In regard to this clonotype: The antigen is undetermined.

The chain links TRBV20-1 to TRBJ2-3, with 8 bases lining up with TRBD2. This TCR was sampled from a male patient younger than 18 who had a stem cell transplant for acute lymphoblastic leukemia, so the T cells may come from the graft donor. Sequences were derived from PBMCs, mostly from graft donor cells, sampled 180 days after TCRalphabeta/CD19-depleted stem cell transplant. The CDR3: CSATGRAGAGTDTQYF. The CDR3 DNA sequence: TGCAGTGCTACCGGGAGGGCCGGGGCGGGCACAGATACGCAGTATTTT.